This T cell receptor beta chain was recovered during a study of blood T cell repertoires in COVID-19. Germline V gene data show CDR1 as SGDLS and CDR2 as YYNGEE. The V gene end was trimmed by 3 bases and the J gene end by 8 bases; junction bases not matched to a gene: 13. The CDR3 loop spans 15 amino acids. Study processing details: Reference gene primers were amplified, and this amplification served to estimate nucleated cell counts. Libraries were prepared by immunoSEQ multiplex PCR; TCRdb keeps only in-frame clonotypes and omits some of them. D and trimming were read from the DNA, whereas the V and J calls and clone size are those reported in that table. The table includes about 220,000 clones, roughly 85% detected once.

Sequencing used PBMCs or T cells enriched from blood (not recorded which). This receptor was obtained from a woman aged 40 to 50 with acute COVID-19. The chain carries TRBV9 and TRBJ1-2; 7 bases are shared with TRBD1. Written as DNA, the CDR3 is TGTGCCAGCAGCGCACAGACAGGGTCACAAAGCGGCTACACCTTC. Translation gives CASSAQTGSQSGYTF.